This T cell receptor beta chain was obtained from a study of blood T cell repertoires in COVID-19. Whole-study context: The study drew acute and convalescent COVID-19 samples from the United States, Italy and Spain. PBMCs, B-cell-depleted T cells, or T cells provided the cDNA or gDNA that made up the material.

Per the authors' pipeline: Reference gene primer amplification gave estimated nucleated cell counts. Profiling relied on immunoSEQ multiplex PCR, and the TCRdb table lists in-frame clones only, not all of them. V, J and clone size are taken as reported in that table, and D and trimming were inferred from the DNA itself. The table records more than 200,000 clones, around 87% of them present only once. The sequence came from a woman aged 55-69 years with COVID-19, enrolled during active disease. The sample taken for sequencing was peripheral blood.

The CDR3: CASTRGGGPAETQYF. CDR3 nucleotide sequence: TGTGCCAGTACTCGAGGAGGCGGTCCCGCGGAGACCCAGTACTTC. The V gene is TRBV19, the J gene TRBJ2-5; perhaps TRBD2 as D (5 bases). The germline gives CDR1 LNHDA, CDR2 SQIVND (reference sequence). CDR3 length: 15 residues. The V and J ends lost 7 bases and 5 bases respectively, with 20 bases between them.